This T cell receptor beta chain was documented in a study of T cell changes during pregnancy in multiple sclerosis. Unmatched junction bases numbered 4, after V lost 2 bases and J lost 1 base. Germline CDR1 MDHEN, CDR2 SYDVKM. CDR3 length: 15 amino acids. Here immunoSEQ multiplex PCR was the method, and the copy in TCRdb shows in-frame clones only, minus some. The table shows about 59,000 clones, with around 93% occurring only once. Here the sequenced sample was CD4+ T cells from peripheral blood mononuclear cells, taken before pregnancy. This clonotype was sampled from a female donor with multiple sclerosis, enrolled in a pregnancy study. The V and J genes are TRBV28 and TRBJ2-5, with 7 nucleotides matching TRBD2. The CDR3 bases are TGTGCCAGCAGTTTACCGGGCGGGGGCCAAGAGACCCAGTACTTC. Protein product: CASSLPGGGQETQYF.